This T cell receptor (beta chain) is drawn from a study of blood T cells in healthy people across ages. Findings and caveats of the study: Naive T cell percentage and TCR beta diversity correlated strongly. CMV status of donors was unknown, possibly confounding expanded clonotype changes. Measured against age, TCR beta diversity per million T cells decreased in a roughly linear manner.

For the second PCR, which ran for about 6 to 12 cycles, a sample-barcoded 5' primer and a J-beta primer mix were used. With 12 random nucleotides, a template-switch adaptor tagged each individual cDNA molecule. TCRdb passed the 5' RACE reads through MiXCR, listing each CDR3 protein once. The sample lists some 860,000 distinct CDR3 sequences; roughly 56% were seen once. As to this clonotype: Its antigen remains unidentified.

This receptor was identified in a man in his forties or fifties in good health. Material for sequencing was blood.

This chain's CDR3 is CASSQVGLGGYNEQFF. CDR3 coding DNA: TGTGCCAGCAGCCAAGTGGGACTAGGGGGGTACAATGAGCAGTTCTTC. The chain is built from TRBV3-1 and TRBJ2-1, with TRBD2 matching over 8 bases. Trimming cost V 1 base and J 4 bases; bases outside gene matches: 6. This CDR3 spans 16 amino acids. In germline, CDR1 is LGHDT, CDR2 YNNKEL (reference sequence).